This T cell receptor (beta chain) was profiled in a study of T cells after yellow fever vaccination. General study points: The booster response re-showed most primary clones: 95% to 96% CD4, approximately 90% CD8.

This clonotype was counted a single time. Antigen: not known. It was through 5'RACE template switching that TCR cDNA was made, with a universal primer site and UMIs added. TCRdb analysed the 5' RACE reads with MiXCR anew, one entry per CDR3 protein. Of hundreds of thousands of distinct CDR3 sequences in the sample, under 15% were seen once. This sequence originates from a man between 18 and 35 years old who received the YFV17D yellow fever vaccine. The sequenced sample was CD4+ T cells sorted from PBMCs, obtained 15 days after the yellow fever booster vaccination.

CDR3: CASSREGQETQYF. The CDR3 DNA follows: TGTGCCAGCAGCCGAGAAGGACAAGAGACCCAGTACTTC. J is TRBJ2-5 and V is TRBV7-8, with D hard to call. The CDR3 is 13 amino acids. The V gene's germline CDR1 is SGHVS and CDR2 FQNEAQ. V was pared by 5 bases and J by 2 bases, with 9 bases between.